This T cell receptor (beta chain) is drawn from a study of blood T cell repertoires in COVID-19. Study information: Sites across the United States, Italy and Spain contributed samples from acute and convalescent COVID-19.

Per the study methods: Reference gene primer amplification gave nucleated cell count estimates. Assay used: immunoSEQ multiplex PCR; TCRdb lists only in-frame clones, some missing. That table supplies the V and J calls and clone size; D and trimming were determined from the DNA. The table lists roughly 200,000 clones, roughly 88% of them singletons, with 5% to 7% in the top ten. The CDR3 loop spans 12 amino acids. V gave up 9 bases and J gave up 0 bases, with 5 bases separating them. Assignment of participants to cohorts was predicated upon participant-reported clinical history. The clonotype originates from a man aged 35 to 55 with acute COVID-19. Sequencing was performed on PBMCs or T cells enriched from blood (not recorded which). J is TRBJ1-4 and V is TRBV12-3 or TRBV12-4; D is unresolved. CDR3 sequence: CASSPTNEKLFF. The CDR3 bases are TGTGCCAGTTCTCCAACTAATGAAAAACTGTTTTTT.